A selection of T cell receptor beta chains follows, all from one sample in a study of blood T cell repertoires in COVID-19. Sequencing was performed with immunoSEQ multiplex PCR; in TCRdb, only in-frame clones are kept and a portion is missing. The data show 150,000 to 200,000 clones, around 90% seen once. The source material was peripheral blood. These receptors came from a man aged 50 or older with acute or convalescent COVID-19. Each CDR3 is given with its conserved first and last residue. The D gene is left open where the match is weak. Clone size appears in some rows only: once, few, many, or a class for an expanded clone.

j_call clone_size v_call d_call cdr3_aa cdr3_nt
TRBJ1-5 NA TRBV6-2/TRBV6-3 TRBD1 CASSKQGEGNQPQHF TGTGCCAGCAGTAAGCAGGGGGAGGGCAATCAGCCCCAGCATTTT
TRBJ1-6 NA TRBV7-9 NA CASSLARGYSYNSPLHF TGTGCCAGCAGCTTAGCTCGAGGGTACTCCTATAATTCACCCCTCCACTTT
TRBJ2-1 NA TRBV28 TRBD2 CASSSGLAGGIYNEQFF TGTGCCAGCAGTTCCGGACTAGCGGGAGGAATATACAATGAGCAGTTCTTC
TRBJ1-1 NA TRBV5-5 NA CASSLVLGDTEAFF TGTGCCAGCAGCTTGGTTCTAGGGGACACTGAAGCTTTCTTT
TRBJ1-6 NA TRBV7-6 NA CASSLEPTGLGSYNSPLHF TGTGCCAGCAGCTTAGAGCCTACAGGATTAGGCTCCTATAATTCACCCCTCCACTTT
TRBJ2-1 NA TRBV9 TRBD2 CASSFRLAGVNEQFF TGTGCCAGCAGCTTCCGACTAGCGGGGGTCAATGAGCAGTTCTTC
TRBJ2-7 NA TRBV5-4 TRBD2 CASSLQVHGRAPIEQYF TGTGCCAGCAGCTTGCAGGTACACGGGAGGGCCCCGATCGAGCAGTACTTC
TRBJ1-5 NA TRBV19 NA CASRTVYSNQPQHF TGTGCCAGTAGGACAGTGTATAGCAATCAGCCCCAGCATTTT
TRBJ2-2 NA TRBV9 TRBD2 CASSPGTSRAGELFF TGTGCCAGCAGTCCCGGGACTAGCCGGGCCGGGGAGCTGTTTTTT
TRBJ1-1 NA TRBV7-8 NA CASSRDTHTEAFF TGTGCCAGCAGCCGGGACACACACACTGAAGCTTTCTTT
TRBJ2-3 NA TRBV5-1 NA CASSLVGQLRDTQYF TGCGCCAGCAGCTTGGTGGGACAACTCCGGGATACGCAGTATTTT
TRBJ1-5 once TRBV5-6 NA CASSLLDRANQPQHF TGTGCCAGCAGCTTGCTGGACAGAGCAAATCAGCCCCAGCATTTT
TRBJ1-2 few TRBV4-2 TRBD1 CASSPGPTGVSYGYTF TGTGCCAGCAGCCCCGGTCCGACAGGGGTCAGCTATGGCTACACCTTC
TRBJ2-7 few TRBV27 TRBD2 CASSPTTSGSHEQYF TGTGCCAGCAGTCCAACGACTAGCGGGAGTCACGAGCAGTACTTC
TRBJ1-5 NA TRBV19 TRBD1 CASSGQGGNQPQHF TGTGCCAGCTCGGGACAGGGGGGCAATCAGCCCCAGCATTTT
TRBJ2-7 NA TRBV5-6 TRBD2 CASSFQPGLAGFVGEQYF TGTGCCAGCAGCTTTCAACCGGGACTAGCGGGATTCGTCGGCGAGCAGTACTTC
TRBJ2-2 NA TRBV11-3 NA CASSPLGGHTGELFF TGTGCCAGCAGCCCGCTCGGGGGGCACACCGGGGAGCTGTTTTTT
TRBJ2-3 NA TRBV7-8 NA CASSLVPVSTDTQYF TGTGCCAGCAGCTTAGTTCCTGTAAGCACAGATACGCAGTATTTT
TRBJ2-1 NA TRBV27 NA CASSGWSSSYNEQFF TGTGCCAGCAGTGGCTGGAGTAGCTCCTACAATGAGCAGTTCTTC